This T cell receptor (beta chain) was retrieved from a study of identifying expanded T cells in peripheral blood. Study-wide points: About 1.2 clones differed between technical replicates, versus approximately 17 and 20 over time. Across healthy donors, higher total template counts meant significantly greater roughly 2-week count variance.

The CDR3 spans 18 residues. The table came from immunoSEQ multiplex PCR; TCRdb's copy has only in-frame clones and leaves some out. The top ten hold 5.5% of the sample, which has about 100,000 clones, 80% to 90% seen once. Collection occurred without any documented infections or immune events in donors. To note about this clone: The antigen is not known.

This receptor was taken from a person aged 18-69 years in good health. The chain recombines TRBV21-1 with TRBJ2-3; the table's D call, TRBD2, has no DNA check behind it. TRBV21-1 is a documented pseudogene. Sequencing was done on a sample of blood. CDR3 loop: CASSKDRGPFVGTDTQYF. The CDR3, as DNA: TGTGCCAGCAGCAAAGACCGGGGTCCTTTCGTCGGCACAGATACGCAGTATTTT.